This TCR beta chain appears in the sequencing data of a study of CD8+ T cells in alopecia areata. Study in general: Treatment of the treated patients consisted of oral tofacitinib, 5 to 10 mg twice daily. Findings and caveats of the study: Lesional scalp, especially alopecia totalis/universalis, showed higher clonality than normal scalp. Persistence of many expanded lesional clones was seen in scalp and blood during tofacitinib. Besides other cells, scalp samples also yield sequences of resident alphabeta T cells from normal skin.

As the sequencing template, cDNA was produced by extracting RNA and reverse transcribing it. Sequenced by immunoSEQ multiplex PCR; TCRdb stores in-frame clones only, minus some. The sample lists about 200,000 clones, less than 75% occurring once. In the case of this clone: The antigen remains undetermined.

V lost 6 bases, J lost 0 bases, and 11 bases lay in between. Germline V lookup: CDR1 SQVTM, CDR2 ANQGSEA. This CDR3 contains 13 residues. Treatment given: oral pan-JAK inhibitor, 5-10 mg twice daily. The receptor comes from a human donor with alopecia areata. This chain joins TRBV29-1 and TRBJ1-2; TRBD1 might be the D (5 bases). Sequencing was performed on CD4+ T cells sorted from blood, taken at week 4, from a patient treated with tofacitinib. The CDR3 DNA follows: TGCAGCGTCCACAGCAGGGCTAACTATGGCTACACCTTC. This encodes CSVHSRANYGYTF.